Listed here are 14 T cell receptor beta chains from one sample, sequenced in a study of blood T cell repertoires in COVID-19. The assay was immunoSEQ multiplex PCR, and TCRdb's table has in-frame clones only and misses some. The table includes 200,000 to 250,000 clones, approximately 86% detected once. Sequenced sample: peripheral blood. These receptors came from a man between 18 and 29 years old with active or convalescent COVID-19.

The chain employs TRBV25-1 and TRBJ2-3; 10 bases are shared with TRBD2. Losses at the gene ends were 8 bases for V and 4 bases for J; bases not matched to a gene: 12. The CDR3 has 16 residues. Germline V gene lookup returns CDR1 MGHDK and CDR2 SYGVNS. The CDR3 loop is CASLGSSGSPPDTQYF. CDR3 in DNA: TGTGCCAGCCTAGGATCTAGCGGGAGCCCCCCAGATACGCAGTATTTT.

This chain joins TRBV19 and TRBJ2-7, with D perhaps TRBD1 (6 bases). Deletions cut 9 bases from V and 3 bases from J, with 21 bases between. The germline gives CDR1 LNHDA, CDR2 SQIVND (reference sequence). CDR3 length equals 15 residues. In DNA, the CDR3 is TGTGCCAGCCGTCCCGCAGGGGATGTGGGCTACGAGCAGTACTTC. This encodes CASRPAGDVGYEQYF. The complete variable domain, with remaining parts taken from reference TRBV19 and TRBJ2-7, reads DGGITQSPKYLFRKEGQNVTLSCEQNLNHDAMYWYRQDPGQGLRLIYYSQIVNDFQKGDIAEGYSVSREKKESFPLTVTSAQKNPTAFYLCASRPAGDVGYEQYFGPGTRLTVT.

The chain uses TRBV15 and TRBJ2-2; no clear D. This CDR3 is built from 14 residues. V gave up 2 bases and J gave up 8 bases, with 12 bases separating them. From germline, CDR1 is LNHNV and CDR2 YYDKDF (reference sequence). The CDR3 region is CATSRSTQAGELFF. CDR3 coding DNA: TGTGCCACCAGCAGATCAACCCAGGCGGGGGAGCTGTTTTTT.

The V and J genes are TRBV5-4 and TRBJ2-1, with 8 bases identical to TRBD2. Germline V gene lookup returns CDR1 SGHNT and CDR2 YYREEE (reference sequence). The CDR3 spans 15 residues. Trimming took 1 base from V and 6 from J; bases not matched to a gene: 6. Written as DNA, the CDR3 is TGTGCCAGCAGCTTGCCTAGCGGGTCTGGCAATGAGCAGTTCTTC. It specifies CASSLPSGSGNEQFF.

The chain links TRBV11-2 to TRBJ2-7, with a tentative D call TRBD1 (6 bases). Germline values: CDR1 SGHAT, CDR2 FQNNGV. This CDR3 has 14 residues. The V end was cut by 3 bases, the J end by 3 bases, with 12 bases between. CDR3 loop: CASSFGSGVYEQYF. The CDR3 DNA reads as TGTGCCAGCAGCTTTGGATCAGGGGTCTACGAGCAGTACTTC.

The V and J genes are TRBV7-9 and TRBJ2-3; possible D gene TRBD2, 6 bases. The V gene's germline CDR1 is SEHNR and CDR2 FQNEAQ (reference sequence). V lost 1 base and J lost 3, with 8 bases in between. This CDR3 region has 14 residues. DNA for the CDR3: TGTGCCAGCAGCTTAGGGGGGGATACAGATACGCAGTATTTT. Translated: CASSLGGDTDTQYF.

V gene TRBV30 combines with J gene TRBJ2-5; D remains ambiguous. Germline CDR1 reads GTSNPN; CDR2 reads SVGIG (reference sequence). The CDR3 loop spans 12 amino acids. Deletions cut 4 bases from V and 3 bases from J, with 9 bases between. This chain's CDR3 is CAWNGGEETQYF. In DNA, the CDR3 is TGTGCCTGGAACGGCGGTGAAGAGACCCAGTACTTC.

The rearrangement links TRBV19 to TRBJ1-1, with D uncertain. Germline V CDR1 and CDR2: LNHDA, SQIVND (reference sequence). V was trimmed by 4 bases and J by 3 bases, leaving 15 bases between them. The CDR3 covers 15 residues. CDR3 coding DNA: TGTGCCAGTAGTAACCGGGGTTACGGAGACACTGAAGCTTTCTTT. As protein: CASSNRGYGDTEAFF.

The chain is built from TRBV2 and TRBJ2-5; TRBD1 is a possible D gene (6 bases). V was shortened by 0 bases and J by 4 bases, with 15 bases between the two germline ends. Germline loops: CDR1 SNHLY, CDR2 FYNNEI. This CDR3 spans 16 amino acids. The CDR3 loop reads CASSEAPLGRGETQYF. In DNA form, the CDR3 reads TGTGCCAGCAGTGAAGCGCCCCTAGGCAGGGGAGAGACCCAGTACTTC.

CDR3 amino acids: CSVRGDGNTEAFF. The CDR3 DNA reads as TGCAGCGTTAGGGGTGACGGGAACACTGAAGCTTTCTTT. This rearrangement joins TRBV29-1 to TRBJ1-1; possible D gene TRBD1, 5 bases. CDR1 is SQVTM and CDR2 is ANQGSEA in the germline V gene. The germline V and J ends were trimmed by 5 bases and 1 base, with 11 bases remaining between them. This CDR3 region has 13 residues. Variable domain in full (rest from reference TRBV29-1 and TRBJ1-1): SAVISQKPSRDICQRGTSLTIQCQVDSQVTMMFWYRQQPGQSLTLIATANQGSEATYESGFVIDKFPISRPNLTFSTLTVSNMSPEDSSIYLCSVRGDGNTEAFFGQGTRLTVV.

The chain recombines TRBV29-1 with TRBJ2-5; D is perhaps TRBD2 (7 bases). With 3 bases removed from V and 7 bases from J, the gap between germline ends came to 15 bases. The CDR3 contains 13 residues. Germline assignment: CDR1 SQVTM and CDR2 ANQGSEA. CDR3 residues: CSVEAVRGATQYF. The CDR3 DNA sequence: TGCAGCGTTGAGGCCGTCCGGGGGGCGACCCAGTACTTC. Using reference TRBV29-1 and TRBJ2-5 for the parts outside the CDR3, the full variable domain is SAVISQKPSRDICQRGTSLTIQCQVDSQVTMMFWYRQQPGQSLTLIATANQGSEATYESGFVIDKFPISRPNLTFSTLTVSNMSPEDSSIYLCSVEAVRGATQYFGPGTRLLVL.

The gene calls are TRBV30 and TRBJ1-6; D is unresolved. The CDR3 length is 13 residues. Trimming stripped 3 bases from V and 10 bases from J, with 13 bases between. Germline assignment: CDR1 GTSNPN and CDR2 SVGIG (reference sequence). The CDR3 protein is CAWSGQVLSPLHF. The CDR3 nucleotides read TGTGCCTGGAGCGGTCAGGTGTTATCACCCCTCCACTTT.

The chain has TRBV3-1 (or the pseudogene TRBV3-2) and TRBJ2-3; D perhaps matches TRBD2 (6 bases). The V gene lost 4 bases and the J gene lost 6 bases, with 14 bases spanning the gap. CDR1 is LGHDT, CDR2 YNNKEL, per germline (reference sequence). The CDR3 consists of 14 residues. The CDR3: CASSRGTVGDTQYF. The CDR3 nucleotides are TGTGCCAGCAGCCGCGGGACCGTGGGGGATACGCAGTATTTT.

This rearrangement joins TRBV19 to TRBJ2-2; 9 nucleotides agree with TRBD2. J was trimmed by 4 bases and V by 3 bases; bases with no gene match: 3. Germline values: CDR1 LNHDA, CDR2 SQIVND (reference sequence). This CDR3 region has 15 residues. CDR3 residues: CASSIRGRGTGELFF. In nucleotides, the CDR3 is TGTGCCAGTAGTATTCGCGGGAGGGGCACCGGGGAGCTGTTTTTT.